What follows are 24 T cell receptor beta chains derived from one specimen sequenced in a study of shared clonotypes between healthy human individuals. The method was immunoSEQ multiplex PCR; TCRdb's version includes in-frame clones alone and lacks a portion of them. The table lists fewer than 2.5 million clones, over 85% of them singletons. Sequenced material: naive CD4+ T cells from PBMCs. Subset given: CD45RA+ positively selected. The origin of the receptors is a man aged 18-30 years in good health. Some clones in this sample may be carry-over from other donors' samples.

The rearrangement uses TRBV5-6 and TRBJ2-7; 9 bases match TRBD2. The J segment lost 0 bases and the V segment lost 6 bases, leaving 7 bases of the junction unmatched. This CDR3 has 15 residues. Germline V CDR1 and CDR2: SGHDT, YYEEEE. DNA for the CDR3: TGTGCCAGCACCCCGACTAGCGGCATCTCCTACGAGCAGTACTTC. Its translation is CASTPTSGISYEQYF.

The chain recombines TRBV27 with TRBJ2-3, with 13 bases identical to TRBD2. V dropped 0 bases and J dropped 6; count of bases not matched to a gene: 6. The germline V gene has CDR1 MNHEY and CDR2 SMNVEV (reference sequence). CDR3 size: 17 residues. CDR3 loop: CASSLSIEGLAGDTQYF. The CDR3 DNA follows: TGTGCCAGCAGTTTATCGATTGAGGGACTAGCGGGGGATACGCAGTATTTT.

This clone was counted a few times. The V and J genes are TRBV28 and TRBJ1-1, with D tentatively TRBD1 (5 bases). CDR1 is MDHEN and CDR2 is SYDVKM in the germline V gene. This CDR3 is 13 amino acids long. V lost 3 bases and J 6 bases, leaving 11 bases between the germline ends. The DNA of the CDR3 is TGTGCCAGCAGTTTTCCCAGGGAGGCTGAAGCTTTCTTT. Protein: CASSFPREAEAFF.

This clone was observed a handful of times. The chain is built from TRBV7-9 and TRBJ1-4, with D tentatively TRBD1 (6 bases). Trimming left V 10 bases short and J 4 bases short, with 10 bases between. The CDR3 loop spans 12 amino acids. Germline V gene data show CDR1 as SEHNR and CDR2 as FQNEAQ (reference sequence). The CDR3 region is CATGTSNEKLFF. Written as DNA, the CDR3 is TGTGCCACCGGGACAAGTAATGAAAAACTGTTTTTT.

The CDR3 loop is CASRDPGLSNTEAFF. The CDR3 DNA reads TGTGCCAGCAGAGATCCGGGACTGAGTAACACTGAAGCTTTCTTT. The J gene is TRBJ1-1, the V gene TRBV6-1; TRBD1 might be the D (5 bases). The V end lost 6 bases, the J end lost 2 bases, and 16 bases lay between the germline ends. The germline V gene encodes CDR1 MNHNS and CDR2 SASEGT. This CDR3 is built from 15 residues.

V and J are TRBV5-4 and TRBJ2-1; D may be TRBD1 (6 bases). Trimming took off 4 bases at V and 5 bases at J, with 19 bases between the two ends. This CDR3 spans 16 amino acids. The V gene's germline CDR1 is SGHNT and CDR2 YYREEE (reference sequence). CDR3 sequence: CASSRSEGRGNNEQFF. CDR3 bases: TGTGCCAGCAGCCGTTCCGAGGGCAGGGGAAACAATGAGCAGTTCTTC.

CDR3 loop: CASSIGTSGRDRYNEQFF. The CDR3 region has the DNA TGTGCCAGTAGTATCGGGACTAGCGGGAGGGATAGGTACAATGAGCAGTTCTTC. J is TRBJ2-1 and V is TRBV19; 16 bases are a match to TRBD2. V shed 3 bases and J 4 bases; nucleotides not matched to a gene: 6. The CDR3 spans 18 residues. The V gene's germline CDR1 is LNHDA and CDR2 SQIVND (reference sequence).

V and J are TRBV5-1 and TRBJ1-1; D is unresolved. The germline CDR1 and CDR2 sequences are SGHRS and YFSETQ. The V gene lost 4 bases and the J gene lost 0 bases, with 10 bases spanning the gap. This CDR3 contains 14 residues. The CDR3 spells CASSQQDMNTEAFF. Written as DNA, the CDR3 is TGCGCCAGCAGCCAGCAAGATATGAACACTGAAGCTTTCTTT.

As concerns this clone: Other DNA variants within this sample encode the same CDR3. The chain has TRBV7-3 and TRBJ2-1; TRBD2 agrees at 11 bases. Germline lookup yields CDR1 SGHTA and CDR2 FQGTGA. CDR3 length: 16 amino acids. Losses at the gene ends were 5 bases for V and 4 bases for J; bases not matched to a gene: 7. The CDR3: CASSPRTSGSYNEQFF. The CDR3 DNA is TGTGCCAGCAGCCCGCGGACTAGCGGGTCTTACAATGAGCAGTTCTTC.

The chain employs TRBV5-1 and TRBJ1-4; 8 bases align to TRBD1. V shed 0 bases, J shed 12 bases, and the junction held 10 bases outside the gene matches. In germline, CDR1 is SGHRS, CDR2 YFSETQ. This CDR3 has 15 amino acids. CDR3: CASSLETGGGKELFF. The CDR3 DNA follows: TGCGCCAGCAGCTTGGAAACAGGGGGGGGCAAAGAACTGTTTTTT. Using reference TRBV5-1 and TRBJ1-4 for the parts outside the CDR3, the full variable domain is KAGVTQTPRYLIKTRGQQVTLSCSPISGHRSVSWYQQTPGQGLQFLFEYFSETQRNKGNFPGRFSGRQFSNSRSEMNVSTLELGDSALYLCASSLETGGGKELFFGSGTQLSVL.

Note on this clone: Other DNA sequences of this sample code for an identical CDR3. The J gene is TRBJ2-3, the V gene TRBV9; TRBD2 might be the D (5 bases). Germline V gene lookup returns CDR1 SGDLS and CDR2 YYNGEE. The CDR3 loop spans 14 amino acids. Deletions cut 0 bases from V and 2 bases from J, with 7 bases between. CDR3 region: CASSVAGYTDTQYF. The CDR3 DNA sequence: TGTGCCAGCAGCGTAGCGGGGTACACAGATACGCAGTATTTT.

The chain joins TRBV9 to TRBJ1-1; the D gene is possibly TRBD1 (6 bases). Trimming shortened V by 6 bases and J by 4 bases, and 16 bases separated the two germline ends. The CDR3 totals 14 residues. Germline CDR1 SGDLS, CDR2 YYNGEE. The CDR3 DNA reads TGTGCCAGCAAGACCCGACAGGAGAGCACTGAAGCTTTCTTT. It encodes CASKTRQESTEAFF.

This clone showed up just once. The chain combines TRBV6-5 with TRBJ2-7, with D perhaps TRBD2 (6 bases). From germline, CDR1 is MNHEY and CDR2 SVGAGI. There are 11 residues in the CDR3. Trimming removed 2 bases at V and 7 bases at J, with 6 bases between. CDR3 loop: CASSYAGEQYF. Written as DNA, the CDR3 is TGTGCCAGCAGTTACGCGGGGGAGCAGTACTTC.

The chain joins TRBV5-5 to TRBJ2-7; D possibly uses TRBD1 or TRBD2 (5 bases each). Trimming took 2 bases from V and 2 from J, leaving 8 bases between them. Looked up from germline, CDR1 is SGHKS and CDR2 is YYEKEE (reference sequence). This CDR3 is 13 amino acids long. Here the CDR3 DNA reads TGTGCCAGCAGCTTATGGGGGACCTACGAGCAGTACTTC. It is translated as CASSLWGTYEQYF.

The chain couples TRBV19 to TRBJ1-3, with D hard to call. CDR3 size: 15 residues. Germline CDR1 reads LNHDA; CDR2 reads SQIVND (reference sequence). V dropped 7 bases and J dropped 2 bases, with 15 bases sitting between them. Here the CDR3 reads CASTDTAPPGNTIYF. The CDR3 nucleotides are TGTGCCAGTACAGATACCGCCCCGCCTGGAAACACCATATATTTT.

CDR3 DNA sequence: TGTGCCAGCTCCGCAGACAGGAACAACTATGGCTACACCTTC. This sequence encodes CASSADRNNYGYTF. The genes are TRBV18 and TRBJ1-2; D possibly corresponds to TRBD1 (6 bases). V was cut by 6 bases and J by 2 bases, with 13 bases left in between. The CDR3 totals 14 residues. Germline CDR1 reads KGHSH; CDR2 reads LQKENI.

This chain uses TRBV9 with TRBJ2-7, with 9 positions matching TRBD2. J lost 8 bases, V lost 2 bases, and 11 bases had no gene match. The CDR3 is made up of 15 amino acids. Germline V gene lookup returns CDR1 SGDLS and CDR2 YYNGEE. This CDR3 reads CASSVSRLAGTKQYF. CDR3 DNA sequence: TGTGCCAGCAGCGTCTCTCGGCTAGCGGGGACGAAGCAGTACTTC.

This chain uses TRBV5-4 with TRBJ1-3; D gene unclear. Germline CDR1 is SGHNT and CDR2 is YYREEE (reference sequence). The CDR3 sequence is 16 residues long. Trimming shortened V by 0 bases and J by 2 bases, and 12 bases separated the two germline ends. CDR3 protein: CASSLDTPSAGNTIYF. In DNA form, the CDR3 reads TGTGCCAGCAGCTTGGATACCCCCAGCGCTGGAAACACCATATATTTT. The entire variable domain, with the rest obtained from reference TRBV5-4 and TRBJ1-3, is as follows: ETGVTQSPTHLIKTRGQQVTLRCSSQSGHNTVSWYQQALGQGPQFIFQYYREEENGRGNFPPRFSGLQFPNYSSELNVNALELDDSALYLCASSLDTPSAGNTIYFGEGSWLTVV.

CDR3 nucleotides: TGCGCCAGCAGCTTCGGCCTGACAGGGGCAGAGACCCAGTACTTC. It encodes CASSFGLTGAETQYF. This chain connects TRBV5-1 to TRBJ2-5; 8 bases align to TRBD1. V lost 2 bases to trimming and J lost 4 bases; unmatched junction nucleotides: 7. The CDR3 length is 15 residues. Germline loops: CDR1 SGHRS, CDR2 YFSETQ.

V usage is TRBV5-1 and J usage is TRBJ2-3; either TRBD1 or TRBD2 may supply D (7 bases each). The CDR3 consists of 15 residues. V lost 2 bases to trimming and J lost 5 bases, with 15 bases between them. Germline lookup yields CDR1 SGHRS and CDR2 YFSETQ. CDR3 sequence (DNA): TGCGCCAGCAGCTTAGCGGGACAGTTGAGAGATACGCAGTATTTT. Translation gives CASSLAGQLRDTQYF.

The chain carries TRBV28 and TRBJ1-3, with TRBD1 as a possible D gene (6 bases). This CDR3 contains 15 residues. Germline assignment: CDR1 MDHEN and CDR2 SYDVKM. Deletions cut 3 bases from V and 2 bases from J, with 11 bases between. In DNA, the CDR3 is TGTGCCAGCAGTTTCGTCGGACAGACTGGAAACACCATATATTTT. This encodes CASSFVGQTGNTIYF.

This clone was picked up one time. The V and J genes are TRBV5-8 and TRBJ2-7, with 7 bases that match TRBD1. Germline CDR1 SGHTS, CDR2 YDEGEE. There are 14 residues in the CDR3. Trimming at V came to 5 bases and at J to 2 bases, leaving 7 bases not matched to a gene. The CDR3 reads CASRRGQGAYEQYF. CDR3 in DNA: TGTGCCAGCAGAAGAGGGCAGGGGGCCTACGAGCAGTACTTC.

The genes are TRBV5-8 and TRBJ2-2, with 8 bases identical to TRBD1. J was trimmed by 2 bases and V by 0 bases; bases with no gene match: 9. The germline V gene encodes CDR1 SGHTS and CDR2 YDEGEE. The CDR3 covers 18 residues. The CDR3: CASSLDIRDRRNTGELFF. The CDR3 bases are TGTGCCAGCAGCTTGGATATTAGGGACAGGAGAAACACCGGGGAGCTGTTTTTT.

The rearrangement links TRBV5-1 to TRBJ2-1; TRBD2 matches at 9 bases. V shed 1 base and J 5 bases; nucleotides not matched to a gene: 13. From germline, CDR1 is SGHRS and CDR2 YFSETQ. The CDR3 runs to 18 residues. The CDR3 protein is CASSLIPVRLAGNNEQFF. In DNA form, the CDR3 reads TGCGCCAGCAGCTTGATTCCCGTGAGGCTAGCGGGGAACAATGAGCAGTTCTTC.